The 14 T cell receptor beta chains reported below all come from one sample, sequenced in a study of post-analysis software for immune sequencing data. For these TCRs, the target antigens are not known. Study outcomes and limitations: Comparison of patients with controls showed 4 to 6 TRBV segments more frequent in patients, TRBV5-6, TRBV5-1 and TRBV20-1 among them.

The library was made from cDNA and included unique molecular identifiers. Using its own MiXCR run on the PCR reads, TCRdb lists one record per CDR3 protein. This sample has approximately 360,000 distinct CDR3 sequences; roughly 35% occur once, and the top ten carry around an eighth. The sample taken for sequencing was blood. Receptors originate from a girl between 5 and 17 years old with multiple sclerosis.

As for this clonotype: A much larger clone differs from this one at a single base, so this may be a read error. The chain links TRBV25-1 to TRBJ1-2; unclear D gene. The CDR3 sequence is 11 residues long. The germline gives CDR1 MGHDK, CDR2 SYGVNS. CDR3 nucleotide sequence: TGTGCCAGCAGTGAAGTCTATGGCTGCACCTTC. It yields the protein CASSEVYGCTF.

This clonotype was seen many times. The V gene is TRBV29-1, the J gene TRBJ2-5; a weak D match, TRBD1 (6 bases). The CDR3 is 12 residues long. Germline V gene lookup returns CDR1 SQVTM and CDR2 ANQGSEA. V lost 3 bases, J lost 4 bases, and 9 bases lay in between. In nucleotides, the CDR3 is TGCAGCGTTGACCAGGGGAGAGAGACCCAGTACTTC. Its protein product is CSVDQGRETQYF.

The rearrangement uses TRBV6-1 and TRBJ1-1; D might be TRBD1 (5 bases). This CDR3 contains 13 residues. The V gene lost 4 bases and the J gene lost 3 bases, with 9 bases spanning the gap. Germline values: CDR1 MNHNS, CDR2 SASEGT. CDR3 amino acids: CASSAEQDTEAFF. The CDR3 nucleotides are TGTGCCAGCAGTGCGGAACAGGACACTGAAGCTTTCTTT.

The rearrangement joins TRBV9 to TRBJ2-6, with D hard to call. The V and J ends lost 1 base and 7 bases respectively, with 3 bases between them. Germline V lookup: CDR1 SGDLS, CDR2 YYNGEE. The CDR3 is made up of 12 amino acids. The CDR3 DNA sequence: TGTGCCAGCAGCGTAATAGCCAACGTCCTGACTTTC. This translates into CASSVIANVLTF.

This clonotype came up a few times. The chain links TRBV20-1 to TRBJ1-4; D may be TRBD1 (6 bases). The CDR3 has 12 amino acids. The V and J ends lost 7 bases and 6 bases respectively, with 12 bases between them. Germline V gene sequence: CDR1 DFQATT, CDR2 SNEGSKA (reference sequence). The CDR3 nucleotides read TGCAGTGTTTTGGACAGAGATGAAAAACTGTTTTTT. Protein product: CSVLDRDEKLFF.

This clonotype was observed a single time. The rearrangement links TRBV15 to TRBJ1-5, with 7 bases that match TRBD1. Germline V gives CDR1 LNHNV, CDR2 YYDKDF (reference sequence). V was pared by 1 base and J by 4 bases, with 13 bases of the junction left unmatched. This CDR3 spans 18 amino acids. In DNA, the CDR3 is TGTGCCACCAGCAGAGGCAGGGGGAGGTTTGATGGTAATCAGCCCCAGCATTTT. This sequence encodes CATSRGRGRFDGNQPQHF.

The CDR3 spells CAISESLIGQETQYF. CDR3 nucleotide sequence: TGTGCCATCAGTGAGTCCCTGATAGGGCAAGAGACCCAGTACTTC. The chain carries TRBV10-3 and TRBJ2-5; D not resolved. The length of the CDR3 is 15 residues. Germline V gene lookup returns CDR1 ENHRY and CDR2 SYGVKD. The ends were cut back, 0 bases at V and 2 bases at J, with 10 bases in the middle.

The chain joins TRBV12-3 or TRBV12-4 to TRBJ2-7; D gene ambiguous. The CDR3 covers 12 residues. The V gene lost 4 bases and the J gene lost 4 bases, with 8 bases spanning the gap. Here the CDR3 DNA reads TGTGCCAGCAGTTCCTACACGTACGAGCAGTACTTC. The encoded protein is CASSSYTYEQYF.

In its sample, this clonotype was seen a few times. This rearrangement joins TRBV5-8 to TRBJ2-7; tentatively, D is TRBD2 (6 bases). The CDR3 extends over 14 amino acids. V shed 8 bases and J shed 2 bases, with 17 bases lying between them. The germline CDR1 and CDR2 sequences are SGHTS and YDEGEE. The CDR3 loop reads CASNRDGGAYEQYF. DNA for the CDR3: TGTGCCAGTAACCGGGACGGAGGGGCCTACGAGCAGTACTTC. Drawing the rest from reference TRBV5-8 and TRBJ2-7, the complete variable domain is EAGVTQSPTHLIKTRGQQATLRCSPISGHTSVYWYQQALGLGLQFLLWYDEGEERNRGNFPPRFSGRQFPNYSSELNVNALELEDSALYLCASNRDGGAYEQYFGPGTRLTVT.

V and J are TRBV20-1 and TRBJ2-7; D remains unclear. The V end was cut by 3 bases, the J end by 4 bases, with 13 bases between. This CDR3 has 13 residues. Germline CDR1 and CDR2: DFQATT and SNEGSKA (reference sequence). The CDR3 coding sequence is TGCAGTGCTAGTCTTCCCATGGAGTACGAGCAGTACTTC. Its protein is CSASLPMEYEQYF.

In DNA, the CDR3 is TGTGCCAGCAGCTTGGGAACAGGTGGGCGCTACCAAGAGACCCAGTACTTC. Translating it yields CASSLGTGGRYQETQYF. V usage is TRBV5-8 and J usage is TRBJ2-5, with TRBD1 as a possible D gene (5 bases). Trimming stripped 0 bases from V and 0 bases from J, with 15 bases between. Germline V gene data show CDR1 as SGHTS and CDR2 as YDEGEE. The CDR3 loop spans 17 amino acids.

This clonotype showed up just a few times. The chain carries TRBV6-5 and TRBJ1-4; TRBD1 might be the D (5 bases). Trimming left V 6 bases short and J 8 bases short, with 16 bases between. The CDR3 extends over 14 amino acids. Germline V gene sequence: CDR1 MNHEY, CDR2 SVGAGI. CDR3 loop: CASRRGQQAEKLFF. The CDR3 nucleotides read TGTGCCAGCAGGAGAGGACAACAGGCAGAAAAACTGTTTTTT.

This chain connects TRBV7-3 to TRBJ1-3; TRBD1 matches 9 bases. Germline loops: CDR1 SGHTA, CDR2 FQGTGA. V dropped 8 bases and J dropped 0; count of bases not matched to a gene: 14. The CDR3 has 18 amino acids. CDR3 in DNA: TGTGCCAGCGTTGCCTCGGGAGGGACAGGGACCTCTGGAAACACCATATATTTT. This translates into CASVASGGTGTSGNTIYF.

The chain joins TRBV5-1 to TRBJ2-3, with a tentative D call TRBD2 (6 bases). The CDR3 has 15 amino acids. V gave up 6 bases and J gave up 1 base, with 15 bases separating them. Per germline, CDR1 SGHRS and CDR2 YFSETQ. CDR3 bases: TGCGCCAGCACCCTAGGATGGGGGGGCACAGATACGCAGTATTTT. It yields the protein CASTLGWGGTDTQYF.